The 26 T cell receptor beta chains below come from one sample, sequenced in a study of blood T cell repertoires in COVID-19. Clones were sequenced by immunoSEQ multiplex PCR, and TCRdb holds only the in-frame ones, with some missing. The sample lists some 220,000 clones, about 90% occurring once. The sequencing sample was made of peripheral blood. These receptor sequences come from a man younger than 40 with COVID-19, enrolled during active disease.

CDR3 bases: TGTGCCAGCAATTCGAGACAGGGTGATCAGCCCCAGCATTTT. It yields the protein CASNSRQGDQPQHF. The J gene is TRBJ1-5, the V gene TRBV2; 7 bases match TRBD1. The CDR3 sequence is 14 residues long. The ends lost 7 bases at V and 5 bases at J; junction bases unmatched: 8. Germline V CDR1 and CDR2: SNHLY, FYNNEI.

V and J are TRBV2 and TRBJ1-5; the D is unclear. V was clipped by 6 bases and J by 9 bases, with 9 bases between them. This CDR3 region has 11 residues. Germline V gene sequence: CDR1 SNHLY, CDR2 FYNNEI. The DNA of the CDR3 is TGTGCCAGCAGAGCTGAGGGGCCCCAGCATTTT. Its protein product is CASRAEGPQHF.

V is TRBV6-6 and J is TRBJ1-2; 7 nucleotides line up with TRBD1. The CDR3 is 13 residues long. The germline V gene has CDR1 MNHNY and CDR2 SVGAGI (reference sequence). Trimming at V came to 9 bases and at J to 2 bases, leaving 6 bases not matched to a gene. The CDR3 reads CASADRDNYGYTF. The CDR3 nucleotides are TGTGCCAGTGCTGACAGGGACAACTATGGCTACACCTTC.

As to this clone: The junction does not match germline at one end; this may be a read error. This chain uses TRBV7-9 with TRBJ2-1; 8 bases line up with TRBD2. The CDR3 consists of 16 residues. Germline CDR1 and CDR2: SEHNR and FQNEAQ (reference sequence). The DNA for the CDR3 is TGTGCCAGCAGTCCCGGGGGGGCCTGGCCCTACCATGAGCAGTTCTTC. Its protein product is CASSPGGAWPYHEQFF.

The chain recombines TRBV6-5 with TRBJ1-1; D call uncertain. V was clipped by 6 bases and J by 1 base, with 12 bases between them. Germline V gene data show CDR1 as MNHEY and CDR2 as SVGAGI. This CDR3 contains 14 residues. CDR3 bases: TGTGCCAGCAGCCGCTCTGAGGGGAACACTGAAGCTTTCTTT. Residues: CASSRSEGNTEAFF.

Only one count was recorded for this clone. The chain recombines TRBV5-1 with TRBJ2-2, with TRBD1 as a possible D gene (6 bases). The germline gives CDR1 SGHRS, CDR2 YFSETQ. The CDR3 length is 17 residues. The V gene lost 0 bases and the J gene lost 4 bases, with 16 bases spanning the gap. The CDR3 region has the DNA TGCGCCAGCAGCTTGGATACCCCCCCAGGGGCCACCGGGGAGCTGTTTTTT. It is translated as CASSLDTPPGATGELFF.

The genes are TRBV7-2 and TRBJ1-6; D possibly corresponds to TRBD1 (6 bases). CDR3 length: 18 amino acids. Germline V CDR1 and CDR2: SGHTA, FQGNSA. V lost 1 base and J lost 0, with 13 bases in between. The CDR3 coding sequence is TGTGCCAGCAGCTTAGGATGGCAGGGGAGCTCCTATAATTCACCCCTCCACTTT. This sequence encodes CASSLGWQGSSYNSPLHF.

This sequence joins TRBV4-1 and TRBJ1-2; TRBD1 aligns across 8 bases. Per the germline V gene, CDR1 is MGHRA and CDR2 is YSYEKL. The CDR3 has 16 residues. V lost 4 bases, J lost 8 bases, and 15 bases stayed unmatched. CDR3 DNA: TGCGCCAGCAGCCGGGAAGAGGGCAGGGGGCTCCGGGGCTACACCTTC. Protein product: CASSREEGRGLRGYTF.

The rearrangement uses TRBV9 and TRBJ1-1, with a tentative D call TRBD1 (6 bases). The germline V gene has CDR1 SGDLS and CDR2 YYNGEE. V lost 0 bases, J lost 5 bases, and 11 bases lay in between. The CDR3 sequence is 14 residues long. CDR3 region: CASSVGQDWTEAFF. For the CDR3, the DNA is TGTGCCAGCAGCGTAGGACAGGACTGGACTGAAGCTTTCTTT.

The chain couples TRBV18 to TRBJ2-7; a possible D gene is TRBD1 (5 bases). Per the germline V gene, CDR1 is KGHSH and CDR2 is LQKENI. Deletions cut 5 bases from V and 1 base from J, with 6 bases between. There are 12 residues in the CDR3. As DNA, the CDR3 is TGTGCCAGCTCAACAGGATCCTACGAGCAGTACTTC. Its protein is CASSTGSYEQYF.

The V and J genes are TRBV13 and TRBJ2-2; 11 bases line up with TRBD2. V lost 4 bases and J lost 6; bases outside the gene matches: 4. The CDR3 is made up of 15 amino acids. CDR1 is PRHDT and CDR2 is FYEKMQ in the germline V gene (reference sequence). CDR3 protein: CASSSVAGGAGELFF. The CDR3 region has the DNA TGTGCCAGCAGCTCTGTAGCGGGAGGGGCCGGGGAGCTGTTTTTT.

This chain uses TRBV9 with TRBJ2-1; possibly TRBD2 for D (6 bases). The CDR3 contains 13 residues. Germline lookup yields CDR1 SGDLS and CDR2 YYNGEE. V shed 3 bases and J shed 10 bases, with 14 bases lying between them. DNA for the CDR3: TGTGCCAGCAGCGGAGTGGGGGGTGACGAGCAGTTCTTC. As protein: CASSGVGGDEQFF. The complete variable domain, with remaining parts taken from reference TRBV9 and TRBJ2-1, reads DSGVTQTPKHLITATGQRVTLRCSPRSGDLSVYWYQQSLDQGLQFLIQYYNGEERAKGNILERFSAQQFPDLHSELNLSSLELGDSALYFCASSGVGGDEQFFGPGTRLTVL.

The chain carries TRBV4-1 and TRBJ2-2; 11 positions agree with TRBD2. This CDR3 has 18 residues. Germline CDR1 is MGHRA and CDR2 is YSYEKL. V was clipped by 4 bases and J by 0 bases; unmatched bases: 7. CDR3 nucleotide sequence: TGCGCCAGCAGCCGCGTTAGCGGGGGGGCCGCGAACACCGGGGAGCTGTTTTTT. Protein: CASSRVSGGAANTGELFF.

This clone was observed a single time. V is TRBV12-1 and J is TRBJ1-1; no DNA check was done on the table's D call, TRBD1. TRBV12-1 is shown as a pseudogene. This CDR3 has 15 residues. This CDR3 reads CASSSPDQGVAEAFF. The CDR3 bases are TGTGCCAGCAGCTCCCCGGATCAGGGTGTAGCTGAAGCTTTCTTT.

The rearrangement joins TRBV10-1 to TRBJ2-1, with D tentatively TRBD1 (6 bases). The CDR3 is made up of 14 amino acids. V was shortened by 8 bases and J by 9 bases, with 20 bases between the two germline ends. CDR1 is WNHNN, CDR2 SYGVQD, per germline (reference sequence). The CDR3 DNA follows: TGCGCCAGCTCTGCCGGCAGGGGATGGGGTGAGCAGTTCTTC. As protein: CASSAGRGWGEQFF.

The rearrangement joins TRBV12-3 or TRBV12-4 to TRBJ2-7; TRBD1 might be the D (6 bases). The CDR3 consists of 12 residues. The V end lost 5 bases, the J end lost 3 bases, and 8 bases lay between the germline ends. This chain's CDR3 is CASSDRFYEQYF. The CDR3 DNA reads TGTGCCAGCAGTGACAGGTTCTACGAGCAGTACTTC.

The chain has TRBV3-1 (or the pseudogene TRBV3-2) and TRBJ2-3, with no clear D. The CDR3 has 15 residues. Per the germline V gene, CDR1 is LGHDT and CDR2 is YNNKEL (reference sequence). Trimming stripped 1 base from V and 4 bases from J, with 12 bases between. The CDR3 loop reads CASSQAPRASDTQYF. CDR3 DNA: TGTGCCAGCAGCCAAGCGCCGCGCGCCTCAGATACGCAGTATTTT.

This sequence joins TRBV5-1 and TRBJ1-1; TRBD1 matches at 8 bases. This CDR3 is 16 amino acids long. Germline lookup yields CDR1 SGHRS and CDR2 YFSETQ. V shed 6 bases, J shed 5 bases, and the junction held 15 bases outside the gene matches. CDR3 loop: CASKSVAGGVRTEAFF. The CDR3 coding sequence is TGCGCCAGCAAATCGGTGGCAGGGGGCGTAAGAACTGAAGCTTTCTTT.

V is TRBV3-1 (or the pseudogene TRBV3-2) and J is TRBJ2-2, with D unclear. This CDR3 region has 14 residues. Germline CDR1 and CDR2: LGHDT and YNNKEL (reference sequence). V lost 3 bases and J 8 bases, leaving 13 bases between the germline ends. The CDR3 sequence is CASSQERPTGELFF. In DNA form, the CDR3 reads TGTGCCAGCAGCCAGGAAAGGCCGACTGGGGAGCTGTTTTTT.

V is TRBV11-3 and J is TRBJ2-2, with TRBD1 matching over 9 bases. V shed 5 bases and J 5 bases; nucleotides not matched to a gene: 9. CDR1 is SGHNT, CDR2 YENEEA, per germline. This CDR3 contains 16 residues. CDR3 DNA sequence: TGTGCCAGCAGCGACACAGGGGGCAAAGGGACCGGGGAGCTGTTTTTT. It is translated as CASSDTGGKGTGELFF.

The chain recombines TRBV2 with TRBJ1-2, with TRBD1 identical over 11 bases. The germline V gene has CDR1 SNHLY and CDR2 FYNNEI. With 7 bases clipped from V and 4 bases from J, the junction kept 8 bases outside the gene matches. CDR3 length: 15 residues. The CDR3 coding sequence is TGTGCCAGCAACTCAGGGACAGGGGGTGGCTATGGCTACACCTTC. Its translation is CASNSGTGGGYGYTF.

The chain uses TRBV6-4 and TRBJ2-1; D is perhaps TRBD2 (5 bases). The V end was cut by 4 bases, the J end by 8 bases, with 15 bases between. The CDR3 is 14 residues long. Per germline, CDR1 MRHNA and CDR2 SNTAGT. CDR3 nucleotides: TGTGCCAGCAGTGTAAGGCCAGAGGGCCATGAGCAGTTCTTC. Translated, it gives CASSVRPEGHEQFF.

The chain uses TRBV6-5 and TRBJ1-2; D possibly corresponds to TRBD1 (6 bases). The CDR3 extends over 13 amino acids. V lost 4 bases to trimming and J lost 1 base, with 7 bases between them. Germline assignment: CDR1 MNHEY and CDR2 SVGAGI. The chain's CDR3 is CASSSGHNYGYTF. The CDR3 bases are TGTGCCAGCAGTTCGGGACATAACTATGGCTACACCTTC.

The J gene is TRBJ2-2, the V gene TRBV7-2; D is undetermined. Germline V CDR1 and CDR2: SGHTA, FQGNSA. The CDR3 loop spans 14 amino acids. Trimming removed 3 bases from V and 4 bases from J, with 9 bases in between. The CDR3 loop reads CASSFRIVTGELFF. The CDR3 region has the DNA TGTGCCAGCAGCTTCCGAATAGTCACCGGGGAGCTGTTTTTT.

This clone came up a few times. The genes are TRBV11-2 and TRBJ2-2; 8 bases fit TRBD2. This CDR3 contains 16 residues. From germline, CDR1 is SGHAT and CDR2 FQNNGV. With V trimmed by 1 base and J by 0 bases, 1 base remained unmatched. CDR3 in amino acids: CASSLAGGTNTGELFF. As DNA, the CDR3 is TGTGCCAGCAGCTTAGCGGGGGGGACGAACACCGGGGAGCTGTTTTTT. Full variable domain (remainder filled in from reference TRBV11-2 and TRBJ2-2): EAGVAQSPRYKIIEKRQSVAFWCNPISGHATLYWYQQILGQGPKLLIQFQNNGVVDDSQLPKDRFSAERLKGVDSTLKIQPAKLEDSAVYLCASSLAGGTNTGELFFGEGSRLTVL.

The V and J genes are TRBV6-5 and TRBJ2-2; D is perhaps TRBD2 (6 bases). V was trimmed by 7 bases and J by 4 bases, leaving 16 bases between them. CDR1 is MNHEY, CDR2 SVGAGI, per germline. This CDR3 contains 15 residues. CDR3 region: CASTKGGAGTGELFF. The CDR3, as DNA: TGTGCCAGCACTAAAGGCGGGGCAGGCACCGGGGAGCTGTTTTTT.